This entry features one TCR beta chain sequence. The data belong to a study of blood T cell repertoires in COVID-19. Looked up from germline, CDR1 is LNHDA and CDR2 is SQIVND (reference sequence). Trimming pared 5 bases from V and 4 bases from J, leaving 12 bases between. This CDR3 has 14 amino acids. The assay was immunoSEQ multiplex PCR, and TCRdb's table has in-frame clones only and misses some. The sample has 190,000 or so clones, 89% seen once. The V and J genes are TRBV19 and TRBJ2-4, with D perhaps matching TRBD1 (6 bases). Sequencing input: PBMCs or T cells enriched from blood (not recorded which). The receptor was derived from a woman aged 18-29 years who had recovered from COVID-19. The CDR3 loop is CASSSNREKNIQYF. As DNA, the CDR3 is TGTGCCAGTAGTTCCAACAGGGAAAAAAACATTCAGTACTTC.